These 3 T cell receptor beta chains were all obtained from the same sample, sequenced in a study of cytomegalovirus exposure and HLA in healthy donors (dated by TCRdb to 2016 to 2017). Receptor amplification or capture employed the immunoSEQ multiplex PCR assay. TCRdb retrieved this table from immuneACCESS and kept in-frame rearrangements only. Not all clones are present; in checked studies, unresolved V genes account for under half, and no reason is known for the remainder. This sample comprises under 85,000 clones, over 85% of them detected only once. Of the sample, less than 2.5% falls within the top ten clones. The sequenced sample was PBMCs. The receptors were sampled from a woman aged 18-29 years in good health and CMV-seronegative.

This clone was seen a few times. The chain links TRBV4-2 to TRBJ2-7; 10 nucleotides match TRBD2. The J segment lost 1 base and the V segment lost 0 bases, leaving 9 bases of the junction unmatched. The CDR3 consists of 18 residues. Per the germline V gene, CDR1 is LGHNA and CDR2 is YNFKEQ. CDR3 loop: CASSQDGPAGGPSYEQYF. CDR3 coding DNA: TGTGCCAGCAGCCAAGATGGCCCAGCGGGAGGGCCTTCCTACGAGCAGTACTTC.

The chain's CDR3 is CASSLTGMENYGYTF. CDR3 DNA: TGTGCCAGCAGTTTGACGGGGATGGAAAACTATGGCTACACCTTC. The chain is built from TRBV28 and TRBJ1-2; D unclear. The V gene's germline CDR1 is MDHEN and CDR2 SYDVKM. This CDR3 is built from 15 residues. The germline V and J ends were trimmed by 3 bases and 2 bases, with 13 bases remaining between them.

The V gene is TRBV27, the J gene TRBJ1-1; D is unclear. The CDR3 length is 16 residues. CDR1 is MNHEY, CDR2 SMNVEV, per germline (reference sequence). Trimming pared 0 bases from V and 3 bases from J, leaving 14 bases between. The CDR3 loop reads CASSLSGLRRHTEAFF. The CDR3 DNA sequence: TGTGCCAGCAGTTTATCCGGACTCCGGAGGCACACTGAAGCTTTCTTT.